This T cell receptor (beta chain) was captured in a study of blood T cell repertoires in COVID-19. Study-wide context: COVID-19 samples collected from the United States, Italy and Spain covered acute and convalescent phases. Nucleic acid was either cDNA or gDNA, and it came from T cells, B-cell-depleted T cells, or PBMCs.

The V end lost 10 bases, the J end lost 15 bases, and 10 bases lay between the germline ends. The V gene's germline CDR1 is MNHEY and CDR2 SMNVEV (reference sequence). The CDR3 length is 8 residues. Authors' methods: Researchers report that nucleated cell counts were estimated from reference gene primer amplification. TCRdb keeps only in-frame clones here, not all; method: immunoSEQ multiplex PCR. V and J calls and clone size come straight from that table; D and trimming were deduced from the DNA. The sample has 56,000 or so clones; around 84% are singletons. The chain uses TRBV27 and TRBJ1-3; D remains ambiguous. This sequence was found in a woman of 80 years or more with acute or convalescent COVID-19. What was sequenced was peripheral blood. In nucleotides, the CDR3 is TGTGCCACTGCGACAAAATATTTT. Its translation: CATATKYF.